These T cell receptor beta chains were read from a single sample in a study of blood T cells in healthy people across ages. TCRdb reprocessed the 5' RACE reads with MiXCR, giving one entry per CDR3 protein. Among around 650,000 distinct CDR3 sequences listed, approximately 40% were seen once. The sequencing input was blood. Receptor source: a man older than 75 in good health. CDR3s include the opening cysteine and the closing phenylalanine or tryptophan. A D gene is named only where the DNA matches it firmly. Clone size is shown for a subset of rows, as once, few, many or a class of expanded clone.

abundance: -; d_gene: -; v_gene: TRBV6-5; j_gene: TRBJ2-2; CDR3nt: TGTGCCAGCAGGTCCCCTAGGGGAATCGGGGAGCTGTTTTTT; CDR3aa: CASRSPRGIGELFF
abundance: -; d_gene: -; v_gene: TRBV11-2; j_gene: TRBJ1-1; CDR3nt: TGTGCCAGCAGCTTAGGGATCGACCGCACTGAAGCTTTCTTT; CDR3aa: CASSLGIDRTEAFF
abundance: -; d_gene: -; v_gene: TRBV5-1; j_gene: TRBJ2-3; CDR3nt: TGCGCCAGCAGCTCTACAGATTTTAGCACAGATACGCAGTATTTT; CDR3aa: CASSSTDFSTDTQYF
abundance: -; d_gene: -; v_gene: TRBV7-3; j_gene: TRBJ1-6; CDR3nt: TGTGCCAGCAGCTTAGAGCCCGGGACGGACTATAATTCACCCCTCCACTTT; CDR3aa: CASSLEPGTDYNSPLHF
abundance: -; d_gene: -; v_gene: TRBV28; j_gene: TRBJ1-5; CDR3nt: TGTGCCAGCAGTTTATTTTACAGGGCGAGCAATCAGCCCCAGCATTTT; CDR3aa: CASSLFYRASNQPQHF
abundance: -; d_gene: -; v_gene: TRBV20-1; j_gene: TRBJ2-1; CDR3nt: TGCAGTGCTATTAGACAGAAAGAGCAGTTCTTC; CDR3aa: CSAIRQKEQFF
abundance: few; d_gene: -; v_gene: TRBV7-2; j_gene: TRBJ2-1; CDR3nt: TGTGCCAGCAGCCGAGGGGGGGAGAGCTGGAATGAGCAGTTCTTC; CDR3aa: CASSRGGESWNEQFF
abundance: -; d_gene: -; v_gene: TRBV7-8; j_gene: TRBJ2-5; CDR3nt: TGTGCCAGCAGCTTAGGGGACTTTCGAGAGACCCAGTACTTC; CDR3aa: CASSLGDFRETQYF
abundance: -; d_gene: -; v_gene: TRBV7-2; j_gene: TRBJ2-3; CDR3nt: TGTGCCAGCAGCTTAGAGGGGGCGGGGGGTCTAGGCACAGATACGCAGTATTTT; CDR3aa: CASSLEGAGGLGTDTQYF
abundance: -; d_gene: TRBD2; v_gene: TRBV28; j_gene: TRBJ2-4; CDR3nt: TGTGCCAGCAGGGGTCCTAGCGGGAGCACGGACATTCAGTACTTC; CDR3aa: CASRGPSGSTDIQYF
abundance: -; d_gene: -; v_gene: TRBV7-2; j_gene: TRBJ2-7; CDR3nt: TGTGCCAGCAGCTCTCGACAGCCCCCCTACGAGCAGTACTTC; CDR3aa: CASSSRQPPYEQYF
abundance: -; d_gene: -; v_gene: TRBV11-3; j_gene: TRBJ2-3; CDR3nt: TGTGCCAGCAGCTTAGAGTATTGGCGGGGTGTCGTCGATACGCAGTATTTT; CDR3aa: CASSLEYWRGVVDTQYF
abundance: -; d_gene: -; v_gene: TRBV7-2; j_gene: TRBJ2-7; CDR3nt: TGTGCCAGCAGCCCCACTAGCTGCGAGCAGTACTTC; CDR3aa: CASSPTSCEQYF
abundance: -; d_gene: -; v_gene: TRBV6-2/TRBV6-3; j_gene: TRBJ1-6; CDR3nt: TGTGCCAGCAGGAGTGCCGGGACGGTCCTTTCTTCACCCCTCCACTTT; CDR3aa: CASRSAGTVLSSPLHF
abundance: -; d_gene: -; v_gene: TRBV13; j_gene: TRBJ2-3; CDR3nt: TGTGCCAGCAGCTTGGGATCTAGGGGAGATACGCAGTATTTT; CDR3aa: CASSLGSRGDTQYF
abundance: -; d_gene: -; v_gene: TRBV24-1; j_gene: TRBJ2-3; CDR3nt: TGTGCCACCAGTGATGGGGGACGGAAGTCTAGCACAGATGCGCAGTATTTT; CDR3aa: CATSDGGRKSSTDAQYF
abundance: -; d_gene: TRBD2; v_gene: TRBV6-5; j_gene: TRBJ2-7; CDR3nt: TGTGCCAGCGGACTAGCGGGGAACCCTCCCTACGAGCAGTACTTC; CDR3aa: CASGLAGNPPYEQYF
abundance: few; d_gene: TRBD1; v_gene: TRBV15; j_gene: TRBJ2-6; CDR3nt: TGTGCCACCAGCGCTTCCGGGACAGGACGCTCTGGGGCCAACGTCCTGACTTTC; CDR3aa: CATSASGTGRSGANVLTF